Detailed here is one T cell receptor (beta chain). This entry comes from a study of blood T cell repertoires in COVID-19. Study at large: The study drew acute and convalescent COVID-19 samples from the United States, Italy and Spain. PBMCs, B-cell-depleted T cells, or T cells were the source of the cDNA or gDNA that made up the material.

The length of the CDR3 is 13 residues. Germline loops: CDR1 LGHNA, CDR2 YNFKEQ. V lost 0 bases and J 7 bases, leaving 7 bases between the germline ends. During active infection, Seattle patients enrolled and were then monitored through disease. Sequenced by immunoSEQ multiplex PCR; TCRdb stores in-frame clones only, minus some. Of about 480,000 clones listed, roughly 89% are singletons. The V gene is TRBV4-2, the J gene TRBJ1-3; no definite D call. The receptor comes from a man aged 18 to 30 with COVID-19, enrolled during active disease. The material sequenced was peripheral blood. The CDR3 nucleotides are TGTGCCAGCAGCCAAGAACACGGGAACACCATATATTTT. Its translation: CASSQEHGNTIYF.